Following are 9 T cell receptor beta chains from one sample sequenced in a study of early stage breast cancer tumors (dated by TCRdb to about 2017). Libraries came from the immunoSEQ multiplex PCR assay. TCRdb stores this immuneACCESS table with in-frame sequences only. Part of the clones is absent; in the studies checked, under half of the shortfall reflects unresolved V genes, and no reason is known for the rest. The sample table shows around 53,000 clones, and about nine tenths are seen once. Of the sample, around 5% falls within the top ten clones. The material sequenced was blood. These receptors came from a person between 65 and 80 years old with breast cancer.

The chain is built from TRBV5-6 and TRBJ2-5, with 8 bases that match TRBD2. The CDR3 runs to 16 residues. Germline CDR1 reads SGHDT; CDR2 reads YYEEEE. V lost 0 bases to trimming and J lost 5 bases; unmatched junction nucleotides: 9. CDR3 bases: TGTGCCAGCAGCTTGGAGTTAGCGGGGCTTGGTGAGACCCAGTACTTC. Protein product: CASSLELAGLGETQYF.

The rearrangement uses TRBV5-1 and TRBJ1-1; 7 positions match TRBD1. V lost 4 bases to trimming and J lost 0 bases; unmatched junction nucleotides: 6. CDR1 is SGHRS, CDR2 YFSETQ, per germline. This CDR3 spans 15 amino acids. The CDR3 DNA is TGCGCCAGCAGCGGGACAGTAAGCTTGAACACTGAAGCTTTCTTT. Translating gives CASSGTVSLNTEAFF.

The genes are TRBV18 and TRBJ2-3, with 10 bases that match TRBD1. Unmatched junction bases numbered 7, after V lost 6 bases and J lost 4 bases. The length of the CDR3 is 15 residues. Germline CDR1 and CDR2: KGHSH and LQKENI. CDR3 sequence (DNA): TGTGCCAGCTCCCCCGGGACAGGGGTAGCAGATACGCAGTATTTT. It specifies CASSPGTGVADTQYF.

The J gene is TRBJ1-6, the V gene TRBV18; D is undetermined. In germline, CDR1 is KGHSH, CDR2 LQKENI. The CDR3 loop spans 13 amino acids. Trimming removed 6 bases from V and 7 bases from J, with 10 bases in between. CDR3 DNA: TGTGCCAGCTCGCCCGAGGTGAATTCACCCCTCCACTTT. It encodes CASSPEVNSPLHF.

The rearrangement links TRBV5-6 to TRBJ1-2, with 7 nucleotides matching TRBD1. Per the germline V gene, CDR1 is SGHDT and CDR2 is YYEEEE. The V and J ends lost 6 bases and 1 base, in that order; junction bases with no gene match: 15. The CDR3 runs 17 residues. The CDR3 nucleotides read TGTGCCAGCACCTTCCAGGGGGGCCGAAGACTTAACTATGGCTACACCTTC. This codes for CASTFQGGRRLNYGYTF. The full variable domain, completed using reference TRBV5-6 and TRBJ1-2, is DAGVTQSPTHLIKTRGQQVTLRCSPKSGHDTVSWYQQALGQGPQFIFQYYEEEERQRGNFPDRFSGHQFPNYSSELNVNALLLGDSALYLCASTFQGGRRLNYGYTFGSGTRLTVV.

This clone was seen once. The CDR3 protein is CASSEGTANTGELFF. CDR3 DNA: TGCGCCAGCAGTGAAGGGACAGCTAACACCGGGGAGCTGTTTTTT. V and J are TRBV10-1 and TRBJ2-2, with 7 bases that match TRBD1. Germline V gene lookup returns CDR1 WNHNN and CDR2 SYGVQD (reference sequence). The CDR3 runs 15 residues. The V and J ends lost 3 bases and 2 bases, in that order; junction bases with no gene match: 3.

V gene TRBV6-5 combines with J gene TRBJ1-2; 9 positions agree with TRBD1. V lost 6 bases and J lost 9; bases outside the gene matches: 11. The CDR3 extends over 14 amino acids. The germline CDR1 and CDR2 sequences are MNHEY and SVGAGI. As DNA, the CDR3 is TGTGCCAGCAGCCCCTCCACAGGGGGCCAGAGCTACACCTTC. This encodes CASSPSTGGQSYTF.

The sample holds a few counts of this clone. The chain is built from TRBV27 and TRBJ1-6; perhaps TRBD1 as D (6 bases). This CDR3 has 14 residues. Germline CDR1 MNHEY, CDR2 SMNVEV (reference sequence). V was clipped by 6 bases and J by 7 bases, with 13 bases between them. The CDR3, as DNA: TGTGCCAGCAGCATCGGACAGCGAAATTCACCCCTCCACTTT. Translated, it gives CASSIGQRNSPLHF.

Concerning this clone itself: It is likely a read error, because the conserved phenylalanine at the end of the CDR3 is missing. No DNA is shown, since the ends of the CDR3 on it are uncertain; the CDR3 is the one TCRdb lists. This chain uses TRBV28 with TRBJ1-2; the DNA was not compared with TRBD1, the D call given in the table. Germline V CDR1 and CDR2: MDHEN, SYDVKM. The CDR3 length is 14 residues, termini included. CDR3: CASSFPGRQGAGQY.